This TCR beta chain was observed in a study of blood T cell repertoires in COVID-19. The overall study: From T cells, B-cell-depleted T cells, or PBMCs came the material, which was cDNA or gDNA.

Self-reported history from a screening survey and questionnaire set each donor's cohort. The V gene's germline CDR1 is ENHRY and CDR2 SYGVKD. The V end was cut by 3 bases, the J end by 8 bases, with 16 bases between. The CDR3 extends over 14 amino acids. Original handling: Amplifying reference gene primers gave estimates of nucleated cell counts. The data were produced by immunoSEQ multiplex PCR, yet TCRdb's version contains in-frame clones alone and is incomplete. That table supplies the V and J calls and clone size; D and trimming were determined from the DNA. The table has approximately 350,000 clones, under 85% seen once; the top ten hold roughly 5.1%.

The TCR originated in a woman between 45 and 60 years old who had recovered from COVID-19. This chain uses TRBV10-3 with TRBJ1-2; tentative D call: TRBD1 (5 bases). Material for sequencing was PBMCs or T cells enriched from blood (not recorded which). CDR3 in amino acids: CAISDGGGRGGYTF. Here the CDR3 DNA reads TGTGCCATCAGTGATGGGGGAGGTCGGGGAGGCTACACCTTC.